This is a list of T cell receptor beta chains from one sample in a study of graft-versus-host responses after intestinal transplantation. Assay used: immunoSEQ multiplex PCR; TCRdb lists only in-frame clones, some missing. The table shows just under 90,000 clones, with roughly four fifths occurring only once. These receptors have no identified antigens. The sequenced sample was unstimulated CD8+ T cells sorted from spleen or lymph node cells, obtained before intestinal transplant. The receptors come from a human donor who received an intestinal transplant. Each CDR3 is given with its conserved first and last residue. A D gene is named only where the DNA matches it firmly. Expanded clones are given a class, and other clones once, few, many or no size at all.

CDR3aa: CASSPGGPIYEQYF; CDR3nt: TGTGCCAGCAGCCCCGGGGGGCCGATCTACGAGCAGTACTTC; len: 14; v_gene: TRBV27; d_gene: NA; abundance: NA; j_gene: TRBJ2-7
CDR3aa: CASSYALGSEQYF; CDR3nt: TGTGCCAGCAGCTATGCCTTGGGTTCCGAGCAGTACTTC; len: 13; v_gene: TRBV7-3; d_gene: NA; abundance: NA; j_gene: TRBJ2-7
CDR3aa: CASSPTYLLAGGNNEQFF; CDR3nt: TGTGCCAGCAGCCCGACCTACTTACTAGCGGGAGGGAACAATGAGCAGTTCTTC; len: 18; v_gene: TRBV4-2; d_gene: TRBD2; abundance: NA; j_gene: TRBJ2-1
CDR3aa: CASTLLAGGGGETQYF; CDR3nt: TGCGCCAGCACCCTCTTAGCGGGGGGAGGTGGAGAGACCCAGTACTTC; len: 16; v_gene: TRBV10-2; d_gene: TRBD2; abundance: NA; j_gene: TRBJ2-5
CDR3aa: CASSFAGAGKGNQPQHF; CDR3nt: TGTGCCAGCAGTTTCGCTGGGGCCGGGAAAGGCAATCAGCCCCAGCATTTT; len: 17; v_gene: TRBV28; d_gene: NA; abundance: NA; j_gene: TRBJ1-5
CDR3aa: CASSFFGGATEAFF; CDR3nt: TGTGCCAGCAGCTTCTTCGGGGGGGCCACTGAAGCTTTCTTT; len: 14; v_gene: TRBV5-4; d_gene: NA; abundance: NA; j_gene: TRBJ1-1
CDR3aa: CASRGPGADTQYF; CDR3nt: TGCGCCAGCAGGGGACCAGGGGCAGATACGCAGTATTTT; len: 13; v_gene: TRBV5-1; d_gene: NA; abundance: NA; j_gene: TRBJ2-3
CDR3aa: CASTPTGPVTDTQYF; CDR3nt: TGTGCCAGCACCCCAACCGGGCCGGTCACAGATACGCAGTATTTT; len: 15; v_gene: TRBV7-8; d_gene: NA; abundance: NA; j_gene: TRBJ2-3
CDR3aa: CASSTAPLYEQYF; CDR3nt: TGTGCCAGCAGCACCGCGCCCCTCTACGAGCAGTACTTC; len: 13; v_gene: TRBV28; d_gene: NA; abundance: NA; j_gene: TRBJ2-7
CDR3aa: CSDRDRGGYTF; CDR3nt: TGCAGCGACCGAGACAGGGGCGGCTACACCTTC; len: 11; v_gene: TRBV29-1; d_gene: TRBD1; abundance: NA; j_gene: TRBJ1-2
CDR3aa: CASSSQGGTEAFF; CDR3nt: TGTGCCAGCAGCTCCCAGGGGGGCACTGAAGCTTTCTTT; len: 13; v_gene: TRBV7-8; d_gene: TRBD1; abundance: once; j_gene: TRBJ1-1
CDR3aa: CASTKGAAGGETQYF; CDR3nt: TGTGCCAGCACCAAAGGGGCGGCAGGGGGTGAGACCCAGTACTTC; len: 15; v_gene: TRBV7-9; d_gene: TRBD1; abundance: NA; j_gene: TRBJ2-5
CDR3aa: CATSRFMTSTAGELFF; CDR3nt: TGTGCCACCAGCAGATTCATGACTAGCACCGCCGGGGAGCTGTTTTTT; len: 16; v_gene: TRBV15; d_gene: TRBD2; abundance: few; j_gene: TRBJ2-2
CDR3aa: CASSSYSNQPQHF; CDR3nt: TGTGCCAGCAGTTCTTATAGCAATCAGCCCCAGCATTTT; len: 13; v_gene: TRBV7-6; d_gene: NA; abundance: NA; j_gene: TRBJ1-5
CDR3aa: CASSLGGLNEQFF; CDR3nt: TGCGCCAGCAGCTTGGGGGGGTTGAATGAGCAGTTCTTC; len: 13; v_gene: TRBV5-1; d_gene: NA; abundance: few; j_gene: TRBJ2-1
CDR3aa: CASSSPSSGGGADTQYF; CDR3nt: TGTGCCAGCAGCTCGCCTAGCAGCGGGGGCGGTGCAGATACGCAGTATTTT; len: 17; v_gene: TRBV11-3; d_gene: TRBD2; abundance: NA; j_gene: TRBJ2-3
CDR3aa: CASSESSPRYF; CDR3nt: TGTGCCAGCAGTGAAAGTTCCCCCCGGTACTTC; len: 11; v_gene: TRBV6-5; d_gene: NA; abundance: NA; j_gene: TRBJ2-7
CDR3aa: CAISERGSYEQYF; CDR3nt: TGTGCCATCAGTGAACGCGGGAGCTACGAGCAGTACTTC; len: 13; v_gene: TRBV10-3; d_gene: TRBD2; abundance: few; j_gene: TRBJ2-7
CDR3aa: CASSFPQGRRNEQFF; CDR3nt: TGTGCCAGCAGCTTCCCCCAGGGTAGGAGGAATGAGCAGTTCTTC; len: 15; v_gene: TRBV5-6; d_gene: NA; abundance: NA; j_gene: TRBJ2-1
CDR3aa: CASSFTGDQPQHF; CDR3nt: TGTGCCAGCAGTTTTACAGGGGATCAGCCCCAGCATTTT; len: 13; v_gene: TRBV27; d_gene: TRBD1; abundance: NA; j_gene: TRBJ1-5
CDR3aa: CASSPYPQGTTTNEKLFF; CDR3nt: TGTGCCAGCAGTCCTTATCCCCAGGGGACCACAACTAATGAAAAACTGTTTTTT; len: 18; v_gene: TRBV27; d_gene: NA; abundance: NA; j_gene: TRBJ1-4
CDR3aa: CASSQTDSHTEAFF; CDR3nt: TGCGCCAGCAGCCAGACGGACAGCCACACTGAAGCTTTCTTT; len: 14; v_gene: TRBV4-1; d_gene: NA; abundance: NA; j_gene: TRBJ1-1
CDR3aa: CASSPAWQGTKNTEAFF; CDR3nt: TGTGCCAGCAGCCCCGCTTGGCAGGGGACTAAGAACACTGAAGCTTTCTTT; len: 17; v_gene: TRBV7-9; d_gene: NA; abundance: NA; j_gene: TRBJ1-1
CDR3aa: CASSFPLAGGTQETQYF; CDR3nt: TGTGCCAGCAGCTTCCCTTTAGCGGGGGGGACCCAAGAGACCCAGTACTTC; len: 17; v_gene: TRBV9; d_gene: TRBD2; abundance: NA; j_gene: TRBJ2-5
CDR3aa: CASSLVPDDGETQYF; CDR3nt: TGTGCCAGCAGCTTAGTCCCGGACGATGGGGAGACCCAGTACTTC; len: 15; v_gene: TRBV7-2; d_gene: NA; abundance: NA; j_gene: TRBJ2-5
CDR3aa: CASKSGLSYEQYF; CDR3nt: TGTGCCAGCAAATCAGGTCTCTCCTACGAGCAGTACTTC; len: 13; v_gene: TRBV6-7; d_gene: NA; abundance: NA; j_gene: TRBJ2-7
CDR3aa: CASSPGSSYEQYF; CDR3nt: TGCGCCAGCAGCCCCGGGAGCTCCTACGAGCAGTACTTC; len: 13; v_gene: TRBV5-1; d_gene: NA; abundance: NA; j_gene: TRBJ2-7
CDR3aa: CASSLGPGRSNTEAFF; CDR3nt: TGCGCCAGCAGCTTGGGCCCGGGACGGTCGAACACTGAAGCTTTCTTT; len: 16; v_gene: TRBV5-1; d_gene: NA; abundance: NA; j_gene: TRBJ1-1
CDR3aa: CASSEGTSYTGELFF; CDR3nt: TGTGCCAGCAGTGAAGGGACTAGCTACACCGGGGAGCTGTTTTTT; len: 15; v_gene: TRBV2; d_gene: TRBD2; abundance: NA; j_gene: TRBJ2-2
CDR3aa: CASSYGQGGEKLFF; CDR3nt: TGTGCCAGCAGCTATGGACAGGGAGGTGAAAAACTGTTTTTT; len: 14; v_gene: TRBV11-2; d_gene: TRBD1; abundance: NA; j_gene: TRBJ1-4
CDR3aa: CASSLWGGSSYEQYF; CDR3nt: TGTGCCAGCAGCTTGTGGGGCGGGAGCTCCTACGAGCAGTACTTC; len: 15; v_gene: TRBV5-4; d_gene: TRBD2; abundance: NA; j_gene: TRBJ2-7
CDR3aa: CVRSLALGETQYF; CDR3nt: TGTGTCAGAAGCTTAGCGCTGGGGGAGACCCAGTACTTC; len: 13; v_gene: TRBV7-5; d_gene: NA; abundance: NA; j_gene: TRBJ2-5
CDR3aa: CASSVGLAGGVEQYF; CDR3nt: TGTGCCAGCAGCGTAGGACTAGCGGGAGGGGTCGAGCAGTACTTC; len: 15; v_gene: TRBV9; d_gene: TRBD2; abundance: NA; j_gene: TRBJ2-7
CDR3aa: CASSLGLDYEQYF; CDR3nt: TGTGCCAGCAGTTTGGGACTGGACTACGAGCAGTACTTC; len: 13; v_gene: TRBV28; d_gene: NA; abundance: NA; j_gene: TRBJ2-7
CDR3aa: CASSRKDRGLYGGYTF; CDR3nt: TGCGCCAGCAGCCGGAAGGACAGGGGCCTCTATGGTGGCTACACCTTC; len: 16; v_gene: TRBV4-1; d_gene: TRBD1; abundance: NA; j_gene: TRBJ1-2
CDR3aa: CASSPIGLNTDTQYF; CDR3nt: TGTGCCAGCAGCCCCATCGGACTGAACACAGATACGCAGTATTTT; len: 15; v_gene: TRBV2; d_gene: NA; abundance: NA; j_gene: TRBJ2-3